A selection of T cell receptor beta chains follows, all from one sample in a study of cytomegalovirus exposure and HLA in healthy donors. Data came from immunoSEQ multiplex PCR; TCRdb stores just in-frame clones and leaves some out. The sample lists fewer than 350,000 clones; around nine tenths were seen once. Material: PBMCs. Receptor source: a woman under 30 in good health and CMV-seronegative. Both conserved end residues are part of each CDR3. The D gene is left open where the match is weak. Rows may omit the clone size; those that give it use once, few, many or a size class.

NA | NA | TRBJ2-7 | TRBV6-1 | CASSGSVGPREQYF | TGTGCCAGCAGTGGTAGCGTTGGACCTCGCGAGCAGTACTTC
NA | NA | TRBJ1-1 | TRBV2 | CARAGISGGPIWNTEAFF | TGTGCCAGAGCGGGGATCTCGGGGGGGCCCATTTGGAACACTGAAGCTTTCTTT
NA | TRBD2 | TRBJ2-3 | TRBV30 | CAWSGGGPDTQYF | TGTGCCTGGAGTGGCGGGGGGCCAGATACGCAGTATTTT
NA | NA | TRBJ2-3 | TRBV5-1 | CASSLAGIPSTDTQYF | TGCGCCAGCAGCTTGGCCGGGATTCCTAGCACAGATACGCAGTATTTT
NA | NA | TRBJ1-4 | TRBV30 | CAWSLPSFRKLFF | TGTGCCTGGAGCCTCCCTTCTTTTCGGAAACTGTTTTTT
NA | TRBD2 | TRBJ2-1 | TRBV7-6 | CASSPVAGGYNEQFF | TGTGCCAGCAGCCCTGTAGCGGGGGGTTACAATGAGCAGTTCTTC
NA | NA | TRBJ1-1 | TRBV27 | CASRAAGNTEAFF | TGTGCCAGCAGAGCAGCGGGTAATACTGAAGCTTTCTTT
NA | NA | TRBJ2-1 | TRBV27 | CASNSPGTSLHNEQFF | TGTGCCAGCAACTCCCCCGGGACTTCTCTTCACAATGAGCAGTTCTTC
NA | NA | TRBJ1-4 | TRBV19 | CASRSMRGKEANEKLFF | TGTGCCAGTAGGTCTATGAGGGGGAAGGAGGCTAATGAAAAACTGTTTTTT
NA | TRBD1 | TRBJ1-5 | TRBV6-1 | CASSDNGQGLGQPQHF | TGTGCCAGCAGTGACAATGGACAGGGTTTGGGACAGCCCCAGCATTTT
NA | TRBD1 | TRBJ1-2 | TRBV6-1 | CASSEAPGQGPYGYTF | TGTGCCAGCAGTGAAGCTCCGGGACAGGGTCCCTATGGCTACACCTTC
NA | TRBD1 | TRBJ2-7 | TRBV7-2 | CASSLERQGNEQYF | TGTGCCAGCAGCTTAGAGAGACAGGGGAACGAGCAGTACTTC
NA | TRBD1 | TRBJ1-3 | TRBV19 | CASSIWGYDRAKNRSGNTIYF | TGTGCCAGTAGTATCTGGGGATACGACAGGGCCAAGAACCGCTCTGGAAACACCATATATTTT
NA | NA | TRBJ1-4 | TRBV2 | CASRGDRVNEKLFF | TGTGCCAGCAGAGGTGACAGAGTAAATGAAAAACTGTTTTTT
NA | NA | TRBJ1-5 | TRBV19 | CASSISANNQPQHF | TGTGCCAGTAGTATCAGCGCAAACAATCAGCCCCAGCATTTT
once | NA | TRBJ1-2 | TRBV18 | CASSNGGGYGYTF | TGTGCCAGCTCGAACGGTGGAGGCTATGGCTACACCTTC
NA | TRBD2 | TRBJ2-5 | TRBV5-1 | CASSSSGVQETQYF | TGCGCCAGCAGCTCGAGCGGGGTCCAAGAGACCCAGTACTTC
NA | NA | TRBJ1-4 | TRBV7-6 | CASSFMDGHRYEKLFF | TGTGCCAGCAGCTTCATGGATGGGCATCGGTATGAAAAACTGTTTTTT
NA | NA | TRBJ2-2 | TRBV11-2 | CASSLVPGEGTGELFF | TGTGCCAGCAGCTTAGTCCCAGGGGAGGGCACCGGGGAGCTGTTTTTT
NA | NA | TRBJ2-5 | TRBV5-4 | CASSRGQLGGETQYF | TGTGCCAGCAGCCGAGGACAGCTGGGGGGGGAGACCCAGTACTTC
NA | TRBD1 | TRBJ1-1 | TRBV27 | CASSWAGGWASPNTEAFF | TGTGCCAGCAGTTGGGCAGGGGGGTGGGCCAGCCCTAACACTGAAGCTTTCTTT
NA | NA | TRBJ1-1 | TRBV19 | CASSLGLTNTEAFF | TGTGCCAGTAGTCTAGGACTCACGAACACTGAAGCTTTCTTT
NA | TRBD1 | TRBJ2-7 | TRBV9 | CASSVGPGQGTYEQYF | TGTGCCAGCAGCGTAGGACCGGGACAGGGGACCTACGAGCAGTACTTC
NA | TRBD2 | TRBJ2-1 | TRBV5-6 | CASSLRGLAVNEQFF | TGTGCCAGCAGCTTGAGGGGACTAGCGGTCAATGAGCAGTTCTTC
NA | NA | TRBJ1-1 | TRBV30 | CAWSVWGGTEAFF | TGTGCCTGGAGTGTTTGGGGAGGGACTGAAGCTTTCTTT
few | NA | TRBJ1-1 | TRBV5-4 | CASSTEVTEAFF | TGTGCCAGCAGCACCGAGGTCACTGAAGCTTTCTTT